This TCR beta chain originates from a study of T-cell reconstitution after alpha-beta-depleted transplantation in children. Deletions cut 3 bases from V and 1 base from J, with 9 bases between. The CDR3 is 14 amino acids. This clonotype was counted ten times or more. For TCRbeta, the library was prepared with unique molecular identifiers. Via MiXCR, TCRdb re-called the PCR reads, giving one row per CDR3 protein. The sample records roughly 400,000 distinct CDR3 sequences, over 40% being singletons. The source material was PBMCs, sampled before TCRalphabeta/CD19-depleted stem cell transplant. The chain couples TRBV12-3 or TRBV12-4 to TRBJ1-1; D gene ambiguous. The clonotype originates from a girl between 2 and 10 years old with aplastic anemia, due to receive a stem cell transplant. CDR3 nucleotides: TGTGCCAGCAGTTTGGCTAGTTCGAACACTGAAGCTTTCTTT. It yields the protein CASSLASSNTEAFF.